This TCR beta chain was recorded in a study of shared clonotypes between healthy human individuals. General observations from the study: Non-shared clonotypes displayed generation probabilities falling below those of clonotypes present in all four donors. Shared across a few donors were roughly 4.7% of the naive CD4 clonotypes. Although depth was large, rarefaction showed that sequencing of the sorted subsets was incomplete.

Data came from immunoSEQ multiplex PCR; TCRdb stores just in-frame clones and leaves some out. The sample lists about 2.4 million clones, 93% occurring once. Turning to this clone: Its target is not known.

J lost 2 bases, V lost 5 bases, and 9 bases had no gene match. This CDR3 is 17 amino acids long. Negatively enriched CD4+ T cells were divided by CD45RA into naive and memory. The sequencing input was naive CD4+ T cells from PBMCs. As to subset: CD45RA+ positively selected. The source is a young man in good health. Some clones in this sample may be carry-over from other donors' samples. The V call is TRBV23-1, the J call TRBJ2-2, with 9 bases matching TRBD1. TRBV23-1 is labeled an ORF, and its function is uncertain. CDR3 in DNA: TGCGCCAGCAGTAAGACAGGGACAGGGAGTAACACCGGGGAGCTGTTTTTT. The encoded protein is CASSKTGTGSNTGELFF.